Below, one T cell receptor beta chain is given with its context. As yet, its antigen is unknown. These data are taken from a study of cytomegalovirus exposure and HLA in healthy donors. The donors were part of the approximately 130-subject validation cohort, which stood apart from the 666-subject first cohort. The CDR3 contains 14 residues. Germline CDR1 is SGHVS and CDR2 is FQNEAQ. V shed 4 bases and J 6 bases; nucleotides not matched to a gene: 1. The table came from immunoSEQ multiplex PCR; TCRdb's copy has only in-frame clones and leaves some out. The table includes about 240,000 clones, approximately 87% detected once. Findings of the study overall: Subsequent analysis showed first-cohort TCR clusters tending to co-occur in more than 95 validation repertoires. For most TCR sequences rarity was the rule, although some public TCRs occurred in many donors. The study put 150 or so TCR beta chains on its list as cytomegalovirus-associated.

The chain couples TRBV7-8 to TRBJ2-1; 12 nucleotides match TRBD2. Sequencing used PBMCs. The sequence derives from a man aged 18 to 29 in good health and CMV-seronegative. The CDR3 region has the DNA TGTGCCAGCAGCTCTAGCGGGGGGGCCAATGAGCAGTTCTTC. Translated, it gives CASSSSGGANEQFF.